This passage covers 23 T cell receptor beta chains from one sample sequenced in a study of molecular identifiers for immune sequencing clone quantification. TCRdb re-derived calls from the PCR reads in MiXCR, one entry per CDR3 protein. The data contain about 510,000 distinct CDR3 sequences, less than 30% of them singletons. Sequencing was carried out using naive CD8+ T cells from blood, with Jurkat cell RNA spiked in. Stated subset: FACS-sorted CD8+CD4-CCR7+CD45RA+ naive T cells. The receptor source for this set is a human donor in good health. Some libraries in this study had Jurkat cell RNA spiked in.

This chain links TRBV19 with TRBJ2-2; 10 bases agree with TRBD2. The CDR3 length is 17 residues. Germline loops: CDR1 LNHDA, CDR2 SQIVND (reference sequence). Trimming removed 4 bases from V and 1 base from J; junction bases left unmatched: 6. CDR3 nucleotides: TGTGCCAGTAGTACCCCTACTAGCGGGATGAACACCGGGGAGCTGTTTTTT. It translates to CASSTPTSGMNTGELFF.

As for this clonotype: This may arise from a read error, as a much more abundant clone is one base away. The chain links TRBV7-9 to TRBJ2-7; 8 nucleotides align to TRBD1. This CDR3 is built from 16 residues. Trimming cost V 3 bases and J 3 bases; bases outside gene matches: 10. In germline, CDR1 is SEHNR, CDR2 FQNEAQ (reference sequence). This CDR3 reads CASSFTSGGVGYEQYF. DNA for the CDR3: TGTGCCAGCAGCTTTACTTCAGGGGGCGTAGGCTACGAGCAGTACTTC.

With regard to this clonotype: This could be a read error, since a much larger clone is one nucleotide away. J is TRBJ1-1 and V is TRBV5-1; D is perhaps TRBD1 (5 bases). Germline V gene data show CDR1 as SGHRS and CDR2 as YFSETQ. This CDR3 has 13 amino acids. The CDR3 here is CARSSAGIAEAFF. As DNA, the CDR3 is TGCGCCAGAAGCTCGGCAGGGATCGCTGAAGCTTTCTTT. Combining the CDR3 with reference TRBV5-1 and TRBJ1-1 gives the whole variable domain KAGVTQTPRYLIKTRGQQVTLSCSPISGHRSVSWYQQTPGQGLQFLFEYFSETQRNKGNFPGRFSGRQFSNSRSEMNVSTLELGDSALYLCARSSAGIAEAFFGQGTRLTVV.

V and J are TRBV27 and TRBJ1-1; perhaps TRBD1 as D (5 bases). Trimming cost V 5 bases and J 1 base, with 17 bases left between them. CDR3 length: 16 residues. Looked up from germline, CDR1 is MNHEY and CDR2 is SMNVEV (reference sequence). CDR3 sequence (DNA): TGTGCCAGCAGTCCAGAGTGGGGGGAAGCGAACACTGAAGCTTTCTTT. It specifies CASSPEWGEANTEAFF.

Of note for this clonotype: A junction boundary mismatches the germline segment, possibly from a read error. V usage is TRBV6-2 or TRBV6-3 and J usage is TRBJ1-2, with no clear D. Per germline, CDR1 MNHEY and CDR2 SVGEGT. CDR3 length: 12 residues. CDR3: CASSPDSYDYTF. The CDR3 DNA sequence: TGTGCCAGCAGTCCGGACTCCTATGACTACACCTTC.

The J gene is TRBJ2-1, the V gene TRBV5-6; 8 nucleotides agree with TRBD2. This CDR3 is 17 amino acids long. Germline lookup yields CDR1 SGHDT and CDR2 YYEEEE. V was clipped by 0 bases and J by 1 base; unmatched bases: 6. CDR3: CASSLESGGASYNEQFF. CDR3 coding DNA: TGTGCCAGCAGCTTGGAGAGCGGGGGTGCATCCTACAATGAGCAGTTCTTC.

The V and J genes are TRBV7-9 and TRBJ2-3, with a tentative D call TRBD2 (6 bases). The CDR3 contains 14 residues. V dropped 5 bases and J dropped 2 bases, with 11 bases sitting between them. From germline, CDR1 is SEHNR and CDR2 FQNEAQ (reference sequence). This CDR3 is CASSDWTNTDTQYF. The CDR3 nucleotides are TGTGCCAGCAGCGATTGGACTAACACAGATACGCAGTATTTT. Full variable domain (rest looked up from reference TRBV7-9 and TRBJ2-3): DTGVSQNPRHKITKRGQNVTFRCDPISEHNRLYWYRQTLGQGPEFLTYFQNEAQLEKSRLLSDRFSAERPKGSFSTLEIQRTEQGDSAMYLCASSDWTNTDTQYFGPGTRLTVL.

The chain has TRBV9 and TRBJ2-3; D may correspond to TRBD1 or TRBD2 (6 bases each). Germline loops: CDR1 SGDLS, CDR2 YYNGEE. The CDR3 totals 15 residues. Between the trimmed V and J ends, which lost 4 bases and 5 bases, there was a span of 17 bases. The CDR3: CASSLSWGAGDTQYF. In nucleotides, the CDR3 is TGTGCCAGCAGCCTGTCGTGGGGGGCGGGAGATACGCAGTATTTT.

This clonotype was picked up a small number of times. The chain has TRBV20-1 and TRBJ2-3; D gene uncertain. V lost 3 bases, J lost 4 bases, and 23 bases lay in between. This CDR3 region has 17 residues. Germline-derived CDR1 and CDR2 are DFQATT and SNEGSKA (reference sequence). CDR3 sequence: CSASRVSEPEPSDTQYF. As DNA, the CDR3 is TGCAGTGCTAGCCGAGTCTCAGAACCTGAGCCCTCAGATACGCAGTATTTT.

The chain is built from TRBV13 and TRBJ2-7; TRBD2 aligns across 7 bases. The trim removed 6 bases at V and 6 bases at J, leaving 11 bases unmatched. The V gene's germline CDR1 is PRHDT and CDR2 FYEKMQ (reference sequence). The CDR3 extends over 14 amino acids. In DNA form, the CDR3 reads TGTGCCAGCAGTCCCGGTCGGTCGGGGGGCGAGCAGTACTTC. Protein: CASSPGRSGGEQYF.

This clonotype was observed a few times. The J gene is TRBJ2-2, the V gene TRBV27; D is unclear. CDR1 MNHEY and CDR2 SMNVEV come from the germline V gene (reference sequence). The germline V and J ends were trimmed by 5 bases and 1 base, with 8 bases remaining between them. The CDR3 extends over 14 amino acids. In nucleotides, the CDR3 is TGTGCCAGCAGTCCCCTGGGGAACACCGGGGAGCTGTTTTTT. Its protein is CASSPLGNTGELFF.

This CDR3 reads CASSIERDNNYEQYF. The CDR3 DNA reads TGTGCCAGTAGTATAGAACGGGACAATAACTACGAGCAGTACTTC. The genes are TRBV19 and TRBJ2-7; tentatively, D is TRBD1 (6 bases). V shed 0 bases and J shed 3 bases, with 12 bases lying between them. The germline CDR1 and CDR2 sequences are LNHDA and SQIVND (reference sequence). There are 15 residues in the CDR3.

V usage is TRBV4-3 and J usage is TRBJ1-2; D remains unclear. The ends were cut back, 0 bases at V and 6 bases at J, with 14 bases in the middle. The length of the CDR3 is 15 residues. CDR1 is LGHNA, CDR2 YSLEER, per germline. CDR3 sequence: CASSQDIQRRNGYTF. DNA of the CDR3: TGCGCCAGCAGCCAAGATATCCAGAGAAGGAATGGCTACACCTTC.

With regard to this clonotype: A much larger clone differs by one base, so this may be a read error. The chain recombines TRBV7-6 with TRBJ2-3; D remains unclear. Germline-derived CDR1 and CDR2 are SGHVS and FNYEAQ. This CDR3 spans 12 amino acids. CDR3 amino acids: CAGSFIADTQYF. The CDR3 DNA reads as TGTGCCGGCAGCTTTATCGCCGATACGCAGTATTTT.

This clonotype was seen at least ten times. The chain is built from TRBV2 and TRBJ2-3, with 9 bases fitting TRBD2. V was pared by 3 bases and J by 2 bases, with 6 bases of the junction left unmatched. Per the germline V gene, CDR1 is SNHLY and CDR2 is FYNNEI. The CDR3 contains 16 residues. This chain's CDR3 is CASSEWSGGFTDTQYF. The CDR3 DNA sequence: TGTGCCAGCAGTGAGTGGAGCGGGGGGTTCACAGATACGCAGTATTTT.

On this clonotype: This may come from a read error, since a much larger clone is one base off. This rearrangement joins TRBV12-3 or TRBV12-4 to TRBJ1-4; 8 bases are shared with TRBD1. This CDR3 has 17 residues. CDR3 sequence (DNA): TGTGCCAGCAGTCCGTCGACAGGGGAGGTTTTAAATGAAAAACTGCTTTTT. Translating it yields CASSPSTGEVLNEKLLF.

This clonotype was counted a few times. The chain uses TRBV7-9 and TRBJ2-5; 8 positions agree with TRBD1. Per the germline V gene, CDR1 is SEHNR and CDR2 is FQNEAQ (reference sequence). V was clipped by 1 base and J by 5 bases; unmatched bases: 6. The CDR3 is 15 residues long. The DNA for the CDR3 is TGTGCCAGCAGCTTAGGCCCAGGGGGCGGCGAGACCCAGTACTTC. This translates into CASSLGPGGGETQYF.

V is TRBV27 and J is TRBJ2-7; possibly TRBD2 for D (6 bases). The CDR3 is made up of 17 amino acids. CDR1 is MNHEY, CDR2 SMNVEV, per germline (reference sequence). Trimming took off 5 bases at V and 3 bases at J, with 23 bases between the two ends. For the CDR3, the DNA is TGTGCCAGCAGTCCCCGCGCAGGGAGCGCGGGGTACTACGAGCAGTACTTC. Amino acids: CASSPRAGSAGYYEQYF.

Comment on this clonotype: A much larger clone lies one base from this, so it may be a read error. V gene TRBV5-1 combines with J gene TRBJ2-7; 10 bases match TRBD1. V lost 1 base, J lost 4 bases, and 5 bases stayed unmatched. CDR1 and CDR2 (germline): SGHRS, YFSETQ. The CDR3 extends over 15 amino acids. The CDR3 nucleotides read TGCGCCAGCAGCTTGAGACCGGGACAGGGGTACGAGCAGTACTTC. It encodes CASSLRPGQGYEQYF.

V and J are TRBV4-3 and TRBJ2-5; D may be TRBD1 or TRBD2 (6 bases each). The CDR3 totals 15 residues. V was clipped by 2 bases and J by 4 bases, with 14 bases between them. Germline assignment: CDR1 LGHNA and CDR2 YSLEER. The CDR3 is CASSQSTGARETQYF. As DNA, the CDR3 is TGCGCCAGCAGCCAATCTACGGGGGCTCGAGAGACCCAGTACTTC.

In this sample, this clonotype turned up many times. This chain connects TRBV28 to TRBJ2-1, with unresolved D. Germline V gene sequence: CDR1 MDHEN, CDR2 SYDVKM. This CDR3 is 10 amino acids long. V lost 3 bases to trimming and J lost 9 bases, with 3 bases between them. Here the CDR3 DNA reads TGTGCCAGCAGTTTGGGTGAGCAGTTCTTC. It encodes CASSLGEQFF.

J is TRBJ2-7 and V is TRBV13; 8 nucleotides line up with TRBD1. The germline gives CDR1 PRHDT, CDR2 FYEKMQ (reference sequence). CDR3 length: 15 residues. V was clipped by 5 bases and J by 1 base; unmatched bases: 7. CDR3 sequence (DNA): TGTGCCAGCAGCCCCCGGACAGGGCATTCCTACGAGCAGTACTTC. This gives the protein CASSPRTGHSYEQYF.

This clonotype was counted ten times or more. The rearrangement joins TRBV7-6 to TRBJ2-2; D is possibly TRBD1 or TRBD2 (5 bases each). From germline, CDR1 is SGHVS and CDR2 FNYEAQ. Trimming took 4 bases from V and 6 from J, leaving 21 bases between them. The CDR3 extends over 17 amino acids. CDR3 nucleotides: TGTGCCAGCAGCTCACTCCGGGACCCAAGGGCTTCCGGGGAGCTGTTTTTT. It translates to CASSSLRDPRASGELFF.